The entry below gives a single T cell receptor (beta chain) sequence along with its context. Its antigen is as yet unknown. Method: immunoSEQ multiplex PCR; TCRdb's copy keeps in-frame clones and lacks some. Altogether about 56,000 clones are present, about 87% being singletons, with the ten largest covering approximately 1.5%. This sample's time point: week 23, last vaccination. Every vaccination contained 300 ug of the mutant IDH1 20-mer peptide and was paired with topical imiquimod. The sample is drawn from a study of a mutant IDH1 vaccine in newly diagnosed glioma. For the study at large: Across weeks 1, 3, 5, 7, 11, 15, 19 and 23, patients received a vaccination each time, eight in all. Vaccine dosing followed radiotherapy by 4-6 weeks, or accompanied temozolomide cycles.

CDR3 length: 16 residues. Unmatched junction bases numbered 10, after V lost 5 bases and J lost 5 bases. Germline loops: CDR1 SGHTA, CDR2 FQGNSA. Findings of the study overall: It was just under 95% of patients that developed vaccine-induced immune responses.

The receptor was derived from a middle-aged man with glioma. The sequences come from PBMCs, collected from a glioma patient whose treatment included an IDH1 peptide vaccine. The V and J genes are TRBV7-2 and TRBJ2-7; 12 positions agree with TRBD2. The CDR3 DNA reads TGTGCCAGCAGCGCTTCCGGGACTAGCGGGCTCGACGAGCAGTACTTC. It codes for CASSASGTSGLDEQYF.